Presented here are 4 T cell receptor beta chains from one specimen sequenced in a study of blood T cell repertoires in COVID-19. TCRdb's copy holds only in-frame clones and misses some; the assay was immunoSEQ multiplex PCR. The sample holds about 49,000 clones; around 86% are singletons and the top ten take under 25%. The sample comprised peripheral blood. The receptor set was obtained from a woman of 80 years or more with COVID-19, enrolled during active disease.

V and J are TRBV11-2 and TRBJ2-3; 8 nucleotides agree with TRBD1. Germline trimming cut 5 bases from V and 2 bases from J; bases unmatched to any gene: 6. Germline V gives CDR1 SGHAT, CDR2 FQNNGV. The CDR3 runs 15 residues. DNA of the CDR3: TGTGCCAGCAGCCGACAGGGGCCAGACACAGATACGCAGTATTTT. Translated, it gives CASSRQGPDTDTQYF.

As DNA, the CDR3 is TGCGCCAGCAGCTTGCAGGGGACACTTAATCAGCCCCAGCATTTT. It specifies CASSLQGTLNQPQHF. The J gene is TRBJ1-5, the V gene TRBV5-1; D perhaps matches TRBD1 (6 bases). Deletions cut 1 base from V and 4 bases from J, with 12 bases between. This CDR3 spans 15 amino acids. Germline V lookup: CDR1 SGHRS, CDR2 YFSETQ.

Only a few counts were recorded for this clone. The V and J genes are TRBV7-9 and TRBJ2-1; a weak D match, TRBD1 (5 bases). Germline V lookup: CDR1 SEHNR, CDR2 FQNEAQ (reference sequence). The CDR3 spans 15 residues. Trimming took off 2 bases at V and 5 bases at J, with 13 bases between the two ends. The CDR3 region has the DNA TGTGCCAGCAGCTTACAGGGATTGGGGAACAATGAGCAGTTCTTC. The encoded protein is CASSLQGLGNNEQFF.

CDR3 bases: TGTGCCAGCAGTTTAGGCGGGGATCAGCCCCAGCATTTT. Translated, it gives CASSLGGDQPQHF. The chain joins TRBV27 to TRBJ1-5; D uncertain. Trimming cost V 2 bases and J 5 bases, with 7 bases left between them. Germline assignment: CDR1 MNHEY and CDR2 SMNVEV (reference sequence). The CDR3 is 13 residues long.